This T cell receptor (beta chain) comes out of a study of cytomegalovirus exposure and HLA in healthy donors. Overall study findings and caveats: The study designated 164 TCR beta chains cytomegalovirus-associated.

The germline CDR1 and CDR2 sequences are SGHRS and YFSETQ. The J segment lost 4 bases and the V segment lost 5 bases, leaving 4 bases of the junction unmatched. The CDR3 totals 13 residues. The table came from immunoSEQ multiplex PCR; TCRdb's copy has only in-frame clones and leaves some out. The repertoire consists of 200,000 or so clones, with approximately 87% occurring once and the leading ten covering 5.5% to 6.5%. A note on this clone: Its antigen is unidentified.

The specimen sequenced was PBMCs. The chain couples TRBV5-1 to TRBJ2-5, with 8 bases fitting TRBD2. The sequence came from a woman under 30 in good health and CMV-seronegative. CDR3 DNA sequence: TGCGCCAGCAGTTCGGGACTAGGAGAGACCCAGTACTTC. It codes for CASSSGLGETQYF. Using reference TRBV5-1 and TRBJ2-5 for the parts outside the CDR3, the full variable domain is KAGVTQTPRYLIKTRGQQVTLSCSPISGHRSVSWYQQTPGQGLQFLFEYFSETQRNKGNFPGRFSGRQFSNSRSEMNVSTLELGDSALYLCASSSGLGETQYFGPGTRLLVL.